These T cell receptor beta chains were read from a single sample in a study of esophageal squamous cell carcinoma under preoperative chemotherapy. TCRdb reprocessed the PCR reads with MiXCR, giving one entry per CDR3 protein. The table lists approximately 12,000 distinct CDR3 sequences, roughly half of them singletons. Sample acquisition took place from a patient given preoperative chemotherapy. Every receptor here comes from a human donor with esophageal squamous cell carcinoma. The donor label of this sample is uncertain. The CDR3 runs from the conserved cysteine through the conserved F or W. D genes are given only for firm matches. The size field is filled for only some rows; it gives once, few, many or a size class.

D	V	J	size	length	CDR3	DNA
NA	TRBV12-3/TRBV12-4	TRBJ2-1	NA	18	CASSQWGASASSYNEQFF	TGTGCCAGCAGCCAATGGGGAGCGTCGGCGAGCTCCTACAATGAGCAGTTCTTC
NA	TRBV10-2	TRBJ2-2	NA	18	CASSESGDRFGLHGELFF	TGCGCCAGCAGTGAGTCGGGTGATAGATTTGGGCTCCACGGGGAGCTGTTTTTT
NA	TRBV3-1	TRBJ2-5	NA	15	CASSQDRQGGETQYF	TGTGCCAGCAGCCAAGACAGGCAGGGGGGTGAGACCCAGTACTTC
TRBD2	TRBV6-1	TRBJ2-3	few	14	CASSPGLAVDTQYF	TGTGCCAGCAGTCCGGGACTAGCCGTCGATACGCAGTATTTT
NA	TRBV27	TRBJ2-7	once	14	CASSLGEVRYEQYF	TGTGCCAGCAGTTTAGGGGAAGTGAGGTACGAGCAGTACTTC
NA	TRBV7-2	TRBJ2-2	few	13	CASSGGATGELFF	TGTGCCAGCAGCGGCGGGGCGACCGGGGAGCTGTTTTTT
NA	TRBV14	TRBJ2-5	NA	14	CASSRQRGQETQYF	TGTGCCAGCAGCCGACAGAGGGGGCAAGAGACCCAGTACTTC
NA	TRBV6-1	TRBJ2-1	NA	11	CASTRGTAQFF	TGTGCCAGCACCCGCGGGACAGCTCAGTTCTTC
TRBD2	TRBV7-2	TRBJ2-4	NA	16	CASGGRGGRAKETQYF	TGTGCCAGCGGGGGGCGGGGGGGCCGTGCCAAAGAGACTCAGTACTTC
NA	TRBV6-1	TRBJ2-4	NA	15	CASSSLEFAKNIQYF	TGTGCCAGCAGCTCCTTAGAGTTTGCCAAAAACATTCAGTACTTC
NA	TRBV7-9	TRBJ2-7	many	12	CASSFPVGEQYF	TGTGCCAGCAGCTTCCCCGTGGGCGAGCAGTACTTC
TRBD2	TRBV7-2	TRBJ2-1	NA	14	CASSLGGSGRWPFF	TGTGCCAGCAGCTTAGGGGGTAGCGGGAGGTGGCCGTTCTTC
NA	TRBV7-3	TRBJ2-1	NA	13	CASSLEGLGTQFF	TGTGCCAGCAGCTTAGAGGGGCTCGGGACCCAGTTCTTC
TRBD1	TRBV12-3/TRBV12-4	TRBJ1-4	NA	16	CASSLAGDRGNEKLFF	TGTGCCAGCAGTTTAGCCGGGGACAGGGGTAATGAAAAACTGTTTTTT
NA	TRBV6-1	TRBJ2-1	few	13	CAAGDYGSYEQFF	TGTGCCGCAGGAGACTACGGCTCCTACGAGCAGTTCTTC
TRBD2	TRBV10-2	TRBJ2-3	NA	16	CASSESSGRDTDTQYF	TGCGCCAGCAGTGAGTCTAGCGGGAGAGACACAGATACGCAGTATTTT
NA	TRBV11-3	TRBJ2-3	few	15	CASSPRDSGADTQYF	TGTGCCAGCAGCCCGAGGGACTCGGGAGCCGATACGCAGTATTTT
NA	TRBV6-1	TRBJ2-7	NA	13	CASHGGQLYEQYF	TGTGCCAGTCACGGGGGACAGCTCTACGAGCAGTACTTC
TRBD1	TRBV10-3	TRBJ2-1	NA	13	CTLTTGVVNEQFF	TGCACGCTTACAACAGGGGTGGTGAATGAGCAGTTCTTC
NA	TRBV6-1	TRBJ2-1	once	14	CASELTVGPYEQFF	TGTGCCAGCGAGCTGACAGTAGGGCCCTACGAGCAGTTCTTC
NA	TRBV14	TRBJ2-6	NA	15	CASSISPSGANVLTF	TGTGCCAGCAGCATTAGCCCCTCTGGGGCCAACGTCCTGACTTTC
NA	TRBV7-2	TRBJ1-1	NA	13	CASRPRVSFEAFF	TGTGCCAGCAGGCCTCGAGTCTCATTTGAAGCTTTCTTT
NA	TRBV10-3	TRBJ2-7	few	12	CVSGATNYEQYF	TGTGTTTCCGGGGCCACGAACTACGAGCAGTACTTC
TRBD2	TRBV6-1	TRBJ2-1	NA	14	CASRKAGVDNEQFF	TGTGCCAGCAGAAAAGCGGGAGTTGACAATGAGCAGTTCTTC
TRBD1	TRBV6-1	TRBJ1-6	NA	14	CATKSGQAYSPLHF	TGTGCCACTAAATCCGGACAGGCGTATTCACCCCTCCACTTT
NA	TRBV7-2	TRBJ2-1	NA	15	CASSLVVGQQETQFF	TGTGCCAGCAGCTTAGTCGTCGGACAGCAAGAGACCCAGTTCTTC
NA	TRBV12-3/TRBV12-4	TRBJ2-4	NA	19	CASSLIGGLGGGDKDTQYF	TGTGCCAGCAGTTTAATCGGGGGGCTGGGGGGCGGAGACAAAGACACTCAGTACTTC
NA	TRBV6-1	TRBJ2-7	NA	13	CASGGRDQDTQYF	TGTGCCAGCGGGGGCAGGGACCAAGATACGCAGTACTTC
NA	TRBV12-3/TRBV12-4	TRBJ2-3	many	15	CASSFTGFSTDTQYF	TGTGCCAGCAGTTTTACAGGGTTTAGCACAGATACGCAGTATTTT
NA	TRBV6-1	TRBJ2-3	NA	12	CAGSEDVDTQYF	TGTGCGGGCAGTGAAGATGTAGACACGCAGTATTTT
TRBD2	TRBV6-1	TRBJ2-7	once	12	CAGREAKNTQYF	TGTGCGGGGAGGGAAGCAAAAAATACGCAGTACTTC
NA	TRBV6-5	TRBJ2-7	NA	13	CASSYSSSYEQYF	TGTGCCAGCAGTTACTCGAGCTCCTACGAGCAGTACTTC
NA	TRBV6-1	TRBJ2-3	NA	14	CASSDRGDYDEQYF	TGTGCCAGCAGTGACAGGGGGGACTACGATGAGCAGTATTTT
TRBD2	TRBV7-2	TRBJ2-5	few	14	CASSPRGGLETQYF	TGTGCCAGCAGCCCTCGGGGGGGCCTAGAGACCCAGTACTTC
TRBD1	TRBV12-3/TRBV12-4	TRBJ1-1	NA	14	CASRPGQENTEAFF	TGTGCCAGCAGACCGGGACAGGAGAACACTGAAGCTTTCTTT
NA	TRBV7-2	TRBJ2-1	medium-sized	13	CASSSNPGRLGFF	TGTGCCAGCAGCTCGAACCCGGGGAGGTTGGGGTTCTTC
NA	TRBV5-5	TRBJ1-1	NA	17	CASSLADSGYYGTEAFF	TGTGCCAGCAGCTTGGCCGATTCAGGGTACTACGGCACTGAAGCTTTCTTT
NA	TRBV6-5	TRBJ2-4	few	15	CASSYIVGSKNIQYF	TGTGCCAGCAGTTATATCGTGGGGAGCAAAAACATTCAGTACTTC
NA	TRBV12-3/TRBV12-4	TRBJ2-1	NA	15	CASSLGVSHDNEQFF	TGTGCCAGCAGTCTAGGGGTCAGCCACGACAATGAGCAGTTCTTC
NA	TRBV6-1	TRBJ1-1	NA	13	CASSRTSNTEAFF	TGTGCCAGCAGCAGAACATCGAACACTGAAGCTTTCTTT
TRBD2	TRBV4-1	TRBJ2-4	NA	14	CASSLGGGKDIQYF	TGCGCCAGCAGCCTGGGGGGGGGGAAAGACATTCAGTACTTC
NA	TRBV6-5	TRBJ2-1	many	16	CASSYSGIGSYNEQFF	TGTGCCAGCAGTTACTCTGGCATAGGCTCCTACAATGAGCAGTTCTTC
NA	TRBV6-1	TRBJ2-4	NA	16	CASSVSGRRDKNTQYF	TGTGCCAGCAGTGTATCGGGGCGGAGAGACAAAAACACGCAGTATTTC